This is a list of T cell receptor beta chains from one sample in a study of OX40 agonist ivuxolimab in advanced cancers. Here immunoSEQ multiplex PCR was the method, and the copy in TCRdb shows in-frame clones only, minus some. The repertoire holds tens of thousands of clones, 75% to 95% seen once, with approximately 7.7% in the top ten. The material was CD4+ or CD8+ T cells sorted from blood, obtained in a trial of the OX40 agonist ivuxolimab. The origin of the receptors is an adult with an advanced solid tumor such as melanoma, head and neck, liver or kidney cancer. The conserved cysteine and the conserved F or W are not part of the CDR3 here. Fields, in order: J gene, V gene, CDR3 protein.

j_gene: TRBJ2-1
v_gene: TRBV7-8
CDR3aa: ASSPGGREQF

j_gene: TRBJ1-1
v_gene: TRBV25-1
CDR3aa: ASSEGGYTEAF

j_gene: TRBJ1-5
v_gene: TRBV30
CDR3aa: AWSPGGAGGNQPQH

j_gene: TRBJ2-5
v_gene: TRBV28
CDR3aa: ASSFPTRSQETQY

j_gene: TRBJ2-7
v_gene: TRBV28
CDR3aa: ASSSVLPYEQY

j_gene: TRBJ2-5
v_gene: TRBV20-1
CDR3aa: SASRAGTQY

j_gene: TRBJ2-7
v_gene: TRBV5-4
CDR3aa: ASSAYRGTGYEQY

j_gene: TRBJ2-5
v_gene: TRBV15
CDR3aa: ATSRDYRRETQY

j_gene: TRBJ2-7
v_gene: TRBV19
CDR3aa: ASSPTGMPYEQY

j_gene: TRBJ1-3
v_gene: TRBV18
CDR3aa: ASSPGGAGNTIY

j_gene: TRBJ1-1
v_gene: TRBV19
CDR3aa: ASSISLQTPATEAF

j_gene: TRBJ2-3
v_gene: TRBV7-9
CDR3aa: ASSTGQYMGTQY

j_gene: TRBJ2-5
v_gene: TRBV11-2
CDR3aa: ATSPGAETQY

j_gene: TRBJ1-1
v_gene: TRBV5-1
CDR3aa: ASSLALPGQADRADTEAF

j_gene: TRBJ1-1
v_gene: TRBV6-5
CDR3aa: ASSYSRRVVADEAF

j_gene: TRBJ2-2
v_gene: TRBV5-4
CDR3aa: ASSRRTGPSYNTGELF

j_gene: TRBJ2-7
v_gene: TRBV27
CDR3aa: ASSLRTSGAYEQY

j_gene: TRBJ2-2
v_gene: TRBV28
CDR3aa: ASIYGRRTGELF

j_gene: TRBJ1-5
v_gene: TRBV5-8
CDR3aa: ASSPFTGHHSNQPQH

j_gene: TRBJ2-7
v_gene: TRBV30
CDR3aa: AWSGGSRREQY

j_gene: TRBJ2-2
v_gene: TRBV7-9
CDR3aa: ASSLEFAARANTGELF

j_gene: TRBJ2-5
v_gene: TRBV27
CDR3aa: ASTPTSLRETQY

j_gene: TRBJ2-7
v_gene: TRBV21-1
CDR3aa: ASIDNVDRGFFYEQY

j_gene: TRBJ2-3
v_gene: TRBV10-3
CDR3aa: AISEAGVGGLSGRRYQDTQY

j_gene: TRBJ1-6
v_gene: TRBV11-2
CDR3aa: ASSLAMDSGSPLH

j_gene: TRBJ2-7
v_gene: TRBV7-9
CDR3aa: ASSRDYYEQY

j_gene: TRBJ1-5
v_gene: TRBV30
CDR3aa: AWSPKPPKTMDTNNQPQH

j_gene: TRBJ2-7
v_gene: TRBV2
CDR3aa: ASRTLTSDIVSY

j_gene: TRBJ1-1
v_gene: TRBV7-3
CDR3aa: ASSTDMSTEAF

j_gene: TRBJ2-3
v_gene: TRBV9
CDR3aa: ASSVTGSSTDTQY

j_gene: TRBJ1-1
v_gene: TRBV9
CDR3aa: ASSVGGGQNTEAF

j_gene: TRBJ2-7
v_gene: TRBV7-2
CDR3aa: ASSLDDYEQY

j_gene: TRBJ1-6
v_gene: TRBV30
CDR3aa: AWSRTLSPLH

j_gene: TRBJ2-5
v_gene: TRBV2
CDR3aa: ASRDGHQETQY

j_gene: TRBJ2-3
v_gene: TRBV9
CDR3aa: ASSPKLAGAADTQY

j_gene: TRBJ2-2
v_gene: TRBV18
CDR3aa: ASSSKRETTGELF

j_gene: TRBJ1-1
v_gene: TRBV30
CDR3aa: AWGSFRNTEAF

j_gene: TRBJ1-5
v_gene: TRBV25-1
CDR3aa: ASSGIGANQPQH

j_gene: TRBJ1-2
v_gene: TRBV4-1
CDR3aa: ASSQVSNYGYT

j_gene: TRBJ2-1
v_gene: TRBV11-2
CDR3aa: ASSRGWGGAHNEQF

j_gene: TRBJ2-7
v_gene: TRBV27
CDR3aa: ASHARGRSYEQY

j_gene: TRBJ1-1
v_gene: TRBV7-3
CDR3aa: ASSPTQGNSEAF

j_gene: TRBJ2-7
v_gene: TRBV13
CDR3aa: ASSFPWAGGTYEQY

j_gene: TRBJ2-7
v_gene: TRBV6-1
CDR3aa: ASSGLAGVAYEQY

j_gene: TRBJ2-3
v_gene: TRBV7-2
CDR3aa: ASSLRGQDTQY

j_gene: TRBJ2-1
v_gene: TRBV5-1
CDR3aa: ASSTTSGSYNEQF

j_gene: TRBJ2-5
v_gene: TRBV2
CDR3aa: ASSEEGASGFQETQY

j_gene: TRBJ1-2
v_gene: TRBV18
CDR3aa: ASSSRSYGYT

j_gene: TRBJ2-3
v_gene: TRBV27
CDR3aa: ASSLYRLLSTDTQY